This T cell receptor beta chain was found in a study of CD8 T cells in ankylosing spondylitis. Germline assignment: CDR1 MGHRA and CDR2 YSYEKL. The CDR3 length is 15 residues. The J segment lost 5 bases and the V segment lost 0 bases, leaving 4 bases of the junction unmatched. Study-wide results and limits: Made up of about eight highly homologous variants, a TCR beta motif appeared characteristic of ankylosing spondylitis blood. Significant enrichment of disease-linked clones was reportedly seen in matched ankylosing spondylitis synovial fluid.

Scientists made TCR beta libraries using quantitative 5'-RACE with molecular barcodes. MiXCR, applied by TCRdb to the 5' RACE reads, yields one record per CDR3 protein. The sample comprises over 700,000 distinct CDR3 sequences, under 20% of which are singletons, and about a fifth rests with the top ten. On this clonotype itself: Its antigen is undetermined.

The clonotype originates from a male donor with ankylosing spondylitis. The J gene is TRBJ2-4, the V gene TRBV4-1; TRBD1 matches 7 bases. The source material was blood, either unsorted or a sorted T cell fraction (not recorded which). The CDR3 nucleotides read TGCGCCAGCAGCCAAGAGCCAGGGGGTGAAAACATTCAGTACTTC. Translating it yields CASSQEPGGENIQYF.